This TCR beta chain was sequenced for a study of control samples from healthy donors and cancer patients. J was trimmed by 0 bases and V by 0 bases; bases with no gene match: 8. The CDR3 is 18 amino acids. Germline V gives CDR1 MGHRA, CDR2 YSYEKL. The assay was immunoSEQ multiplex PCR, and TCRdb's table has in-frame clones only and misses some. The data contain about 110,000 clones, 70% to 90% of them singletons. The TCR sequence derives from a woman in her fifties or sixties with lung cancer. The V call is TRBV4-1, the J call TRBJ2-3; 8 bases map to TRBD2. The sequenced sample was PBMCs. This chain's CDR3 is CASSQERRGTRSTDTQYF. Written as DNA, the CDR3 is TGCGCCAGCAGCCAAGAAAGGCGCGGGACTAGAAGCACAGATACGCAGTATTTT.